The clone carrying this TCR beta chain was seen a single time. What it recognizes is unknown. Germline V gene data show CDR1 as MNHEY and CDR2 as SMNVEV (reference sequence). CDR3 length: 13 residues. The ends were cut back, 3 bases at V and 3 bases at J, with 8 bases in the middle. The sample belongs to a study of OX40 agonist ivuxolimab in advanced cancers. Study-level background: Prior anti-PD-1, anti-PD-L1 or anti-CTLA-4 therapy did not bar entry, and less than 50% had some. In three patients, partial responses were observed, one with hepatocellular carcinoma and two with cutaneous melanoma.

Findings and caveats of the study: In the 0.1-3.0 mg/kg groups, partial responders showed among the lowest expansion.

Exclusion of a patient followed from autoimmune disease history or systemic immunosuppression. Assay: immunoSEQ multiplex PCR; the TCRdb copy retains only in-frame clones and omits some. The table records under 70,000 clones, about nine tenths of them present only once. The V gene is TRBV27, the J gene TRBJ1-1; D gene unclear. Sequenced here: CD4+ or CD8+ T cells sorted from blood, sampled in a trial of the OX40 agonist ivuxolimab. The TCR was taken from an adult with an advanced solid tumor such as melanoma, head and neck, liver or kidney cancer. The CDR3 loop reads CASSLSFDTEAFF. The CDR3 bases are TGTGCCAGCAGTTTGTCGTTTGACACTGAAGCTTTCTTT.